The sequence of this T cell receptor (beta chain) was determined in a study of Ad26.COV2.S vaccination and SARS-CoV-2 variants. Assay: immunoSEQ multiplex PCR; the TCRdb copy retains only in-frame clones and omits some. The data show hundreds of thousands of clones, around 90% seen once. Germline CDR1 reads MNHNS; CDR2 reads SASEGT. The CDR3 is 17 amino acids. The junction had 6 bases not matched to a gene; V was cut back by 1 base and J by 1 base. Specified treatment: 15 to 20 received Ad26.COV2.S at low or high dose, single or two shots; 5 received placebo; per-sample allocation not given. Samples came from day 63 after the first vaccine or placebo injection. As its vector, the vaccine had Ad26, which expressed Wuhan-strain SARS-CoV-2 spike. Study findings and constraints: Vaccine and placebo recipients had comparable breadth of non-spike TCRs.

As regards this clone: Its antigen is undetermined.

Specimen: peripheral blood, collected in a trial of Ad26.COV2.S vaccine versus placebo. V usage is TRBV6-1 and J usage is TRBJ1-2; 10 nucleotides agree with TRBD1. The source of this sequence is a person between 18 and 65 years old who received the Ad26.COV2.S COVID-19 vaccine or a placebo. In DNA, the CDR3 is TGTGCCAGCAGTGAAGTGAGACAGGGGGCGAGTAACTATGGCTACACCTTC. Amino acids: CASSEVRQGASNYGYTF.